A selection of T cell receptor beta chains follows, all from one sample in a study of beta chain features in type 1 diabetes. Generated by immunoSEQ multiplex PCR, the TCRdb table keeps only in-frame clones and is missing some. The sample lists hundreds of thousands of clones; around 15% were seen once. The specimen sequenced was naive CD4+ T cells from blood. The receptor set was obtained from a man aged 18 to 29 with type 1 diabetes. Each CDR3 is given with its conserved first and last residue. A D gene is named only where the DNA matches it firmly. Only part of the rows carry a size: once, few, many, or a class if the clone is expanded.

clone_size j_call v_call d_call cdr3_nt cdr3_aa
NA TRBJ2-7 TRBV30 NA TGTGCCTGGGGGGCGCGTGAGCAGTACTTC CAWGAREQYF
NA TRBJ2-7 TRBV4-1 TRBD1 TGCGCCAGCAGCCAAGATCAACAGGGGAGTTACGAGCAGTACTTC CASSQDQQGSYEQYF
few TRBJ2-3 TRBV10-3 TRBD2 TGTGCCATCAGGGCGAGCGGGGAGAGCACAGATACGCAGTATTTT CAIRASGESTDTQYF
NA TRBJ2-3 TRBV7-2 NA TGTGCCAGCAGCTTAGTCTCCACAGATACGCAGTATTTT CASSLVSTDTQYF
NA TRBJ1-2 TRBV6-5 TRBD1 TGTGCCAGCAGACCGGGACAGGGAAATAACTATGGCTACACCTTC CASRPGQGNNYGYTF
few TRBJ2-6 TRBV19 NA TGTGCCAGTAGTGTAAAGGTGGGGGCCAACGTCCTGACTTTC CASSVKVGANVLTF
NA TRBJ1-1 TRBV9 NA TGTGCCAGCAGCGGATCCGGGACAACGGACGAAGCTTTCTTT CASSGSGTTDEAFF
NA TRBJ1-3 TRBV5-8 TRBD1 TGTGCCAGCAGTCCCGGGACAGGCGGAAACACCATATATTTT CASSPGTGGNTIYF
few TRBJ2-7 TRBV2 NA TGTGCCAGCAGCGGGACCTACTACGAGCAGTACTTC CASSGTYYEQYF
many TRBJ2-5 TRBV7-2 NA TGTGCCAGCAGCTTAGGCAGCCAAGAGACCCAGTACTTC CASSLGSQETQYF
few TRBJ1-5 TRBV10-3 NA TGTGCCATCCAAGGGGCTACCAATCAGCCCCAGCATTTT CAIQGATNQPQHF
few TRBJ2-7 TRBV30 TRBD2 TGTGCCTGGAGGCCCGGGGGGAGCTCCTACGAGCAGTACTTC CAWRPGGSSYEQYF
few TRBJ2-5 TRBV5-1 NA TGCGCCAGCAGCTTGCAGGGGCCCCGGTACCAAGAGACCCAGTACTTC CASSLQGPRYQETQYF
few TRBJ2-5 TRBV13 NA TGTGCCAGCAAACAACCCGGGGGAGAGACCCAGTACTTC CASKQPGGETQYF
NA TRBJ2-1 TRBV5-1 TRBD2 TGCGCCAGCAGCTTAACGGGGGGGCCCTACAATGAGCAGTTCTTC CASSLTGGPYNEQFF
few TRBJ2-2 TRBV7-8 NA TGTGCCAGCAGCCACAGGGTAGGCGACACCGGGGAGCTGTTTTTT CASSHRVGDTGELFF
NA TRBJ2-3 TRBV9 TRBD2 TGTGCCAGCAGCGTAGCTCTGGCGGGGGGCGGCGATACGCAGTATTTT CASSVALAGGGDTQYF
NA TRBJ1-2 TRBV7-9 NA TGTGCCAGCAGCTGGATGGGGGGCGGTGGCTACACCTTC CASSWMGGGGYTF
few TRBJ2-1 TRBV30 TRBD2 TGTGCCTGGAGCGTGGTAGCGGGACCAAACAATGAGCAGTTCTTC CAWSVVAGPNNEQFF
few TRBJ1-1 TRBV7-2 NA TGTGCCAGCAGCTTTCGGGCAGGGAACACTGAAGCTTTCTTT CASSFRAGNTEAFF
few TRBJ1-6 TRBV28 TRBD1 TGTGCCAGCAGACCCGGGACAGGCCTGTCCAATTCACCCCTCCACTTT CASRPGTGLSNSPLHF
few TRBJ1-5 TRBV30 NA TGTGCCTGGAGTGTGTCCTCAGGTCAGCCCCAGCATTTT CAWSVSSGQPQHF
few TRBJ2-5 TRBV6-6 TRBD1 TGTGCCAGCACGGGACAGTGGGGAGAGACCCAGTACTTC CASTGQWGETQYF
few TRBJ2-5 TRBV5-6 NA TGTGCCAGCAGCCAAGGGATAGCCGTAGGAGAGACCCAGTACTTC CASSQGIAVGETQYF
NA TRBJ2-5 TRBV5-6 NA TGTGCCAGCGTCATCCCCGGGCCGCGGACCCAGTACTTC CASVIPGPRTQYF
NA TRBJ1-2 TRBV20-1 TRBD1 TGCAGTGCTCAGGACAGGGCCGACTACACCTTC CSAQDRADYTF
few TRBJ1-5 TRBV2 NA TGTGCCAGCAGGACAGATAATCAGCCCCAGCATTTT CASRTDNQPQHF
few TRBJ1-1 TRBV9 TRBD1 TGTGCCAGCAGCTACGGGACAGAGAACACTGAAGCTTTCTTT CASSYGTENTEAFF
few TRBJ1-4 TRBV29-1 TRBD1 TGCAGCGTTAAACAGGGGGATTGGAATGAAAAACTGTTTTTT CSVKQGDWNEKLFF
NA TRBJ1-6 TRBV28 NA TGTGCCAGCACCCTGGGGGTGAACGTCTATAATTCACCCCTCCACTTT CASTLGVNVYNSPLHF
few TRBJ2-7 TRBV11-2 NA TGTGCCAGCAGCTTAGGGACAGACGTCTCCTACGAGCAGTACTTC CASSLGTDVSYEQYF
NA TRBJ1-1 TRBV2 NA TGTGCCAGCCCCGCGGGGGGGCGAGGGACTGAAGCTTTCTTT CASPAGGRGTEAFF
few TRBJ1-1 TRBV19 NA TGTGCCAGTAGATGGGGGCACAGGGCGATGAACACTGAAGCTTTCTTT CASRWGHRAMNTEAFF
few TRBJ2-7 TRBV18 TRBD1 TGTGCCAGCTCACCACAGGGACAGGGGTACGAGCAGTACTTC CASSPQGQGYEQYF
NA TRBJ2-7 TRBV30 NA TGTGCCCTCGCCGGGGGAAACATCTACGAGCAGTACTTC CALAGGNIYEQYF
few TRBJ2-3 TRBV5-4 NA TGTGCCAGCAGCTTGTATTCCACAGATACGCAGTATTTT CASSLYSTDTQYF
NA TRBJ1-2 TRBV30 NA TGTGCCTGGAGTGTACGAATCCGGGAGAACTATGGCTACACCTTC CAWSVRIRENYGYTF
few TRBJ2-1 TRBV5-1 NA TGCGCCAGCAGCTTGTTCTACAATGAGCAGTTCTTC CASSLFYNEQFF
few TRBJ1-5 TRBV27 NA TGTGCCAGCAGTTTAAGTACGGTAGGACAGCCCCAGCATTTT CASSLSTVGQPQHF
NA TRBJ1-1 TRBV7-8 NA TGTGCCAGCAGCTTAATCGGCACTGAAGCTTTCTTT CASSLIGTEAFF
few TRBJ2-5 TRBV20-1 TRBD2 TGCAGTGCTAGCGGTAGACTAGCGTTCTACTTC CSASGRLAFYF
few TRBJ2-6 TRBV2 NA TGTGCCAGCAGGACGGCCCTCTCTGGGGCCAACGTCCTGACTTTC CASRTALSGANVLTF
NA TRBJ1-5 TRBV6-5 NA TGTGCCAGCAGTTACGTCGGGGATCAGCCCCAGCATTTT CASSYVGDQPQHF
NA TRBJ2-1 TRBV4-2 NA TGTGCCAGCAGCCAAGGGGCAGGCGCAAAGGATGAGCAGTTCTTC CASSQGAGAKDEQFF
NA TRBJ1-5 TRBV7-2 NA TGTGCCAGCAGCTTGGGAAGGAAACAGCCCCAGCATTTT CASSLGRKQPQHF
few TRBJ2-5 TRBV20-1 NA TGCACCGCGAACTACCAAGAGACCCAGTACTTC CTANYQETQYF
few TRBJ2-1 TRBV7-9 NA TGTGCCAGCAGTCGGGAGTTAGGGGTCGGATCTGAGCAGTTCTTC CASSRELGVGSEQFF
NA TRBJ2-1 TRBV9 NA TGTGCCAGCAGCGCGGATGGGGGCGCGAGTTACAATGAGCAGTTCTTC CASSADGGASYNEQFF
NA TRBJ2-5 TRBV2 TRBD2 TGTGCCAGAGCGACTAGCGGAAACCAAGAGACCCAGTACTTC CARATSGNQETQYF
NA TRBJ1-5 TRBV28 NA TGTGCCAGCACCTATAGCAATCAGCCCCAGCATTTT CASTYSNQPQHF
NA TRBJ1-5 TRBV2 NA TGTGCCAGCAGTGGGTCGCGGGGGTTTAATCAGCCCCAGCATTTT CASSGSRGFNQPQHF
few TRBJ1-1 TRBV13 TRBD1 TGTGCCAGCAGCCCGACAGGGGACACTGAAGCTTTCTTT CASSPTGDTEAFF
NA TRBJ1-1 TRBV5-1 NA TGCGCCAGCAGCCTATATAGACTGAACACTGAAGCTTTCTTT CASSLYRLNTEAFF
NA TRBJ2-1 TRBV9 NA TGTGCCAGCAGCGTAGATCTTGCCAGGGTTCCCTACAATGAGCAGTTCTTC CASSVDLARVPYNEQFF
NA TRBJ1-1 TRBV6-6 NA TGTGCCAGCAGTTCCCACGAGACAGGCAGGACCACTGAAGCTTTCTTT CASSSHETGRTTEAFF
few TRBJ1-1 TRBV30 TRBD1 TGTGCCTGGAGTTTGGGACAGGGGAACACTGAAGCTTTCTTT CAWSLGQGNTEAFF
NA TRBJ1-6 TRBV2 NA TGTGCCAGCAGTGCGCCCCCTTCACCCCTCCACTTT CASSAPPSPLHF
few TRBJ1-1 TRBV29-1 NA TGCAGCGTTGGGGTCCTCCTGGACACTGAAGCTTTCTTT CSVGVLLDTEAFF
NA TRBJ1-1 TRBV7-7 NA TGTGCTAGCAGCCCCCTGGGAGGGTTGGGTGAAGCTTTCTTT CASSPLGGLGEAFF
NA TRBJ1-5 TRBV2 TRBD1 TGTGCCAGCTCCCCGGAACAGGGGGCGATTCAGCCCCAGCATTTT CASSPEQGAIQPQHF